This TCR beta chain is drawn from a study of blood T cell repertoires in COVID-19. Study-level background: The analysed material was cDNA or gDNA that came from T cells, B-cell-depleted T cells, or PBMCs.

In the original analysis: Estimates of nucleated cell counts were drawn from the amplification of reference gene primers. Assay used: immunoSEQ multiplex PCR; TCRdb lists only in-frame clones, some missing. D and trimming were read from the DNA, whereas the V and J calls and clone size are those reported in that table. The sample contains 350,000 to 450,000 clones, around 86% of which appear only once. Germline V gene data show CDR1 as MNHNS and CDR2 as SASEGT. Trimming took 0 bases from V and 8 from J, leaving 9 bases between them. CDR3 length: 13 residues. This clone has just one count. The sample was peripheral blood. The rearrangement uses TRBV6-1 and TRBJ2-3; D call uncertain. The receptor was derived from a human donor in a cohort sampled during active COVID-19. The CDR3 DNA sequence: TGTGCCAGCAGTGAAGCCTGGCCAGGTACGCAGTATTTT. It encodes CASSEAWPGTQYF.